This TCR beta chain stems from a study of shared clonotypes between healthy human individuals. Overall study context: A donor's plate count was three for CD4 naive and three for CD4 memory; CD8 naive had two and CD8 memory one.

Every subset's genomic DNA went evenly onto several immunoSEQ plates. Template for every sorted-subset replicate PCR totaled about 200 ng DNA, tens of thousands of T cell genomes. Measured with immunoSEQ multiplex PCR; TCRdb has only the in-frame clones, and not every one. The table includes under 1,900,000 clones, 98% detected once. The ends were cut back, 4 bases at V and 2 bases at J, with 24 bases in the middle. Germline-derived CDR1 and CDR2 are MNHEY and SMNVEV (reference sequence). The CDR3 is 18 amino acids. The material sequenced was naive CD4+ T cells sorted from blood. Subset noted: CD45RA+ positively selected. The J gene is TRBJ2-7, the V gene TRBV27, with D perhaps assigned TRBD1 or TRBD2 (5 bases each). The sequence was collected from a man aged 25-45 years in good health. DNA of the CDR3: TGTGCCAGCAGTTCGGTTAGGGGTAGCGAATCTGAACCCTACGAGCAGTACTTC. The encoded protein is CASSSVRGSESEPYEQYF.